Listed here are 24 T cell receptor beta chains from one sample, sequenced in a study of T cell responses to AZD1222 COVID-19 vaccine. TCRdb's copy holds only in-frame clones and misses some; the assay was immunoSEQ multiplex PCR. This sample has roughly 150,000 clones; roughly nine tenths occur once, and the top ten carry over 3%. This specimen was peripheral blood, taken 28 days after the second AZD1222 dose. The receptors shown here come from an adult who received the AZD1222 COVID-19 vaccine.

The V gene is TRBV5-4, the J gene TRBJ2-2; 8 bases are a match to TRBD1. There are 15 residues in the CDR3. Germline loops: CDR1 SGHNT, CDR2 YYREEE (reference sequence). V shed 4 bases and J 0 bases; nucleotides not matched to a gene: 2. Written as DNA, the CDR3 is TGTGCCAGCAGCATACAGGGGGCGAACACCGGGGAGCTGTTTTTT. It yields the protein CASSIQGANTGELFF.

Here the CDR3 reads CASSQETGIAGNTIYF. CDR3 DNA sequence: TGTGCCAGCAGCCAAGAAACAGGGATCGCTGGAAACACCATATATTTT. The gene calls are TRBV3-1 (or the pseudogene TRBV3-2) and TRBJ1-3, with D possibly being TRBD1 (6 bases). V lost 0 bases and J 2 bases, leaving 11 bases between the germline ends. Germline lookup yields CDR1 LGHDT and CDR2 YNNKEL (reference sequence). The CDR3 has 16 amino acids.

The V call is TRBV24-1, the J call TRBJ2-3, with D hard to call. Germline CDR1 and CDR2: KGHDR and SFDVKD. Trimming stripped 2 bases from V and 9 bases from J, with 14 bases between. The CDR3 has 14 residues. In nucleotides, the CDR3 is TGTGCCACCAGTGATTCCTATCGAGCGTACACGCAGTATTTT. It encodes CATSDSYRAYTQYF.

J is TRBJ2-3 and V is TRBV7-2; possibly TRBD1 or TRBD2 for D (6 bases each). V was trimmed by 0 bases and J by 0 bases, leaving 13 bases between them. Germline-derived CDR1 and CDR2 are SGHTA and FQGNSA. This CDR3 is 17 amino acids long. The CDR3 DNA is TGTGCCAGCAGCTTAGCGTTCGGAGGGGGGAGCACAGATACGCAGTATTTT. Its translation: CASSLAFGGGSTDTQYF.

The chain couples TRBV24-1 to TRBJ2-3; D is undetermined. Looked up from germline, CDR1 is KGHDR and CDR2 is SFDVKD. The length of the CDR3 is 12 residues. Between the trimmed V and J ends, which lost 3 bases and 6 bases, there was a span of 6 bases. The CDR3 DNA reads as TGTGCCACCAGTGATACAGAGGATACGCAGTATTTT. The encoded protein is CATSDTEDTQYF.

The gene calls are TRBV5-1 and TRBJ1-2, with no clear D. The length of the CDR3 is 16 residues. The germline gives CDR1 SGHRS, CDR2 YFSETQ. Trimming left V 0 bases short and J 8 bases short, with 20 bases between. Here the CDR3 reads CASSLGEGRSGPGYTF. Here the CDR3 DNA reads TGCGCCAGCAGCTTGGGAGAGGGCAGATCCGGTCCCGGCTACACCTTC.

DNA of the CDR3: TGTGCCAGCAGCTTAGTGTTTCAGGGTGTGTACGAGCAGTACTTC. This translates into CASSLVFQGVYEQYF. The rearrangement uses TRBV7-8 and TRBJ2-7, with D possibly matching TRBD1 (5 bases). The CDR3 runs to 15 residues. Per the germline V gene, CDR1 is SGHVS and CDR2 is FQNEAQ. Trimming removed 1 base at V and 4 bases at J, with 14 bases between.

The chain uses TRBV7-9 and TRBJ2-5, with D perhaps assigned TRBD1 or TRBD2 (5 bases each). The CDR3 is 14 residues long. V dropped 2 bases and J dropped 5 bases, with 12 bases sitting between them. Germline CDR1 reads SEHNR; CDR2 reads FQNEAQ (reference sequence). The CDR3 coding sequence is TGTGCCAGCAGCTTAAGCTCGGGGCACGAGACCCAGTACTTC. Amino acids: CASSLSSGHETQYF.

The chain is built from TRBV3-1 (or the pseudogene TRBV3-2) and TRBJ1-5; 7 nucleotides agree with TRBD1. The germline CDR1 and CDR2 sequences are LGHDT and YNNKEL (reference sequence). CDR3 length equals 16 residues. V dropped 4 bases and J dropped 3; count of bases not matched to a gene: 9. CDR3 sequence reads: CASSLRSRGFNQPQHF. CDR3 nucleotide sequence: TGTGCCAGCAGCCTGAGAAGCAGGGGGTTCAATCAGCCCCAGCATTTT.

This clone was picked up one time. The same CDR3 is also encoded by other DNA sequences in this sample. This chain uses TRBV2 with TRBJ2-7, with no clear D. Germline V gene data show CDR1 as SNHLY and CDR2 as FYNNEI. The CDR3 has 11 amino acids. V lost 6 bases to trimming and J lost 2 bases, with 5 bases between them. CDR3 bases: TGTGCCAGCAGCTCAGCCTACGAGCAGTACTTC. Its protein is CASSSAYEQYF.

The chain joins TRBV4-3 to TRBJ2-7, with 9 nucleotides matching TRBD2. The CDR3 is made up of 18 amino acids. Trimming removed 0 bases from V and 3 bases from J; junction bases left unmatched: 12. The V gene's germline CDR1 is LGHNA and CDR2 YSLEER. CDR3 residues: CASSQELTGAGGRYEQYF. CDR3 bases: TGCGCCAGCAGCCAAGAACTCACGGGAGCGGGAGGACGCTACGAGCAGTACTTC.

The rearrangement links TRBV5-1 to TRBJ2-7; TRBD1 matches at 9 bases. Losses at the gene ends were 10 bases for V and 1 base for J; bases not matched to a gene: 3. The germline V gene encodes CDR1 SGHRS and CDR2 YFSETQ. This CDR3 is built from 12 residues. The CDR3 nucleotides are TGCGCCCCTGGGACAGGGTCCTACGAGCAGTACTTC. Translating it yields CAPGTGSYEQYF.

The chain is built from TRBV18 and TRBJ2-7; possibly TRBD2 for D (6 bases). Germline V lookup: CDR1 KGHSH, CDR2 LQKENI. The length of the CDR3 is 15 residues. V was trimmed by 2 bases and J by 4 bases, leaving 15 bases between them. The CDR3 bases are TGTGCCAGCTCACCATTCGGGACTGGGGGGTACGAGCAGTACTTC. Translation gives CASSPFGTGGYEQYF.

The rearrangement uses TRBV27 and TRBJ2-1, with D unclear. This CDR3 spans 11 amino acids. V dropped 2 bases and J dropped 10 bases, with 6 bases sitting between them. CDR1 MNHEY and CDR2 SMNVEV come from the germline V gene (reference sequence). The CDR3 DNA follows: TGTGCCAGCAGTTTACCCCCGGAGCAGTTCTTC. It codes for CASSLPPEQFF.

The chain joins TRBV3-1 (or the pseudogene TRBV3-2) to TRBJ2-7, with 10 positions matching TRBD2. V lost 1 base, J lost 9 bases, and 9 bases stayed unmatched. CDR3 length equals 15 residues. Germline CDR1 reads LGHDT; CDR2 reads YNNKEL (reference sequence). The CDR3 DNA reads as TGTGCCAGCAGCCAAGGGCTAGCGGGAGCCGGGTTGCAGTACTTC. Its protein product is CASSQGLAGAGLQYF.

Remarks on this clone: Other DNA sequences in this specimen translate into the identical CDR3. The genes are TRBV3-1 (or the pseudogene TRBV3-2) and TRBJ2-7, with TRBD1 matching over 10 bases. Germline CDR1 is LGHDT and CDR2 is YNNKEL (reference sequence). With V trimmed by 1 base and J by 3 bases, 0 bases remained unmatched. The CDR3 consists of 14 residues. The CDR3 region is CASSQGTGGYEQYF. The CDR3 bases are TGTGCCAGCAGCCAAGGGACAGGGGGCTACGAGCAGTACTTC.

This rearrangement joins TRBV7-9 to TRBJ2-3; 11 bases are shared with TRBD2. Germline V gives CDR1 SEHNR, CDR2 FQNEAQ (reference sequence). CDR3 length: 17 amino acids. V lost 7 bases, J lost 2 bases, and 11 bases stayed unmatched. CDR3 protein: CASTGYLAGGITDTQYF. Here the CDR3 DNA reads TGTGCCAGCACCGGGTACCTAGCGGGGGGCATCACAGATACGCAGTATTTT.

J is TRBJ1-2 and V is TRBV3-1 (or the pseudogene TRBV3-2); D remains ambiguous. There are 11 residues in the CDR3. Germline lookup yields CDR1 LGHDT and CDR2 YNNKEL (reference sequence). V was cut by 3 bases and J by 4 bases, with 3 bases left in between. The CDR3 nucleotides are TGTGCCAGCAGCCAGGGCTATGGCTACACCTTC. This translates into CASSQGYGYTF.

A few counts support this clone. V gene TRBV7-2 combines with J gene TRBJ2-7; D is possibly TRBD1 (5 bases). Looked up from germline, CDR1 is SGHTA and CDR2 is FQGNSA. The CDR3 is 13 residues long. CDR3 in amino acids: CAIRGRSSYEQYF. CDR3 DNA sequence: TGTGCTATAAGGGGTAGGTCCTCCTACGAGCAGTACTTC.

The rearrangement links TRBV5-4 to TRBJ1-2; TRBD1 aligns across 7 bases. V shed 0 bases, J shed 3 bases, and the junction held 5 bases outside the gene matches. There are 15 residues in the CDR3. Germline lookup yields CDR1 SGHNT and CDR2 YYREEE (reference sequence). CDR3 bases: TGTGCCAGCAGCTTGGGCTTAGGGGGCGACTATGGCTACACCTTC. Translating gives CASSLGLGGDYGYTF.

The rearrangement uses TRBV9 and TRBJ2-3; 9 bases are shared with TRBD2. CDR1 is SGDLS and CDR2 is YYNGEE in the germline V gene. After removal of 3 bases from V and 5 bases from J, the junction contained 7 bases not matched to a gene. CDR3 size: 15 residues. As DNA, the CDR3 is TGTGCCAGCAGCGAGATAGCGGGAGAAGAAGATACGCAGTATTTT. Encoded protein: CASSEIAGEEDTQYF.

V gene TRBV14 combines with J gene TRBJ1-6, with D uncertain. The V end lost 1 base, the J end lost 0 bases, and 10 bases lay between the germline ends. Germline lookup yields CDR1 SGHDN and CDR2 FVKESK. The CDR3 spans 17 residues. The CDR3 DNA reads TGTGCCAGCAGCCAAGTTGGACTGAACTCCTATAATTCACCCCTCCACTTT. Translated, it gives CASSQVGLNSYNSPLHF.

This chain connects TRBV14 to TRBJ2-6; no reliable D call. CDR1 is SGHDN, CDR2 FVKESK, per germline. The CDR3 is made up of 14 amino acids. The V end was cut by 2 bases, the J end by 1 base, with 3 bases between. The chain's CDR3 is CASSQTSGANVLTF. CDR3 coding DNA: TGTGCCAGCAGCCAAACGTCTGGGGCCAACGTCCTGACTTTC. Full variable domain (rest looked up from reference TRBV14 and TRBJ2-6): EAGVTQFPSHSVIEKGQTVTLRCDPISGHDNLYWYRRVMGKEIKFLLHFVKESKQDESGMPNNRFLAERTGGTYSTLKVQPAELEDSGVYFCASSQTSGANVLTFGAGSRLTVL.

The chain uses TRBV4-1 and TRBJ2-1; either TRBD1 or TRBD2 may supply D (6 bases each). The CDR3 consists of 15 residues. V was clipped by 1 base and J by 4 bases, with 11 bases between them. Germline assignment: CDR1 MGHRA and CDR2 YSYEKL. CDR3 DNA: TGCGCCAGCAGCCAAGGACAGGCGGGGTACAATGAGCAGTTCTTC. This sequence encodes CASSQGQAGYNEQFF.